These 28 T cell receptor beta chains were all obtained from the same sample, sequenced in a study of shared T cell receptors in the human thymus (dated by TCRdb to about 2021). Library generation was performed with the immunoSEQ multiplex PCR assay. Not all clones reach the TCRdb copy of this immuneACCESS table, which keeps in-frame sequences only. Checked studies attribute under half of the gap to unresolved V genes and leave the rest unexplained. This sample lists roughly 500,000 clones; 70% to 80% were detected once. The ten top clones hold about 0.012% of the sample. The data were also submitted as part of a second study, on human thymus T cells.

What was sequenced was thymocytes. These receptors originate from a boy under two years old with a congenital heart defect. Donor details come from another sample of the same person, matched by shared clones.

V usage is TRBV4-1 and J usage is TRBJ1-2; a weak D match, TRBD1 (5 bases). Germline lookup yields CDR1 MGHRA and CDR2 YSYEKL. CDR3 length: 13 amino acids. With 5 bases removed from V and 9 bases from J, the gap between germline ends came to 16 bases. The CDR3 DNA follows: TGCGCCAGCAGCGCGCCTCGAAGGGGATGCTACACCTTC. Translating gives CASSAPRRGCYTF.

V and J are TRBV5-1 and TRBJ1-2, with 7 bases lining up with TRBD1. Losses at the gene ends were 0 bases for V and 0 bases for J; bases not matched to a gene: 5. The CDR3 is 16 amino acids. Germline V gene lookup returns CDR1 SGHRS and CDR2 YFSETQ. CDR3 residues: CASSLAPGTANYGYTF. CDR3 nucleotide sequence: TGCGCCAGCAGCTTGGCCCCCGGGACAGCTAACTATGGCTACACCTTC.

The CDR3 DNA follows: TGTGCCTGCCGGGTAGGGGGGGAAAGCACAGATACGCAGTATTTT. It codes for CACRVGGESTDTQYF. The chain recombines TRBV30 with TRBJ2-3, with a tentative D call TRBD2 (7 bases). V lost 6 bases and J lost 0, with 16 bases in between. CDR3 length: 15 amino acids. Per the germline V gene, CDR1 is GTSNPN and CDR2 is SVGIG (reference sequence).

The chain recombines TRBV27 with TRBJ1-1, with 8 bases lining up with TRBD1. CDR1 MNHEY and CDR2 SMNVEV come from the germline V gene (reference sequence). Trimming took 6 bases from V and 10 from J; bases not matched to a gene: 7. The CDR3 sequence is 12 residues long. CDR3 in amino acids: CASSPRGRGAFF. The DNA for the CDR3 is TGTGCCAGCAGCCCCAGGGGGCGCGGAGCTTTCTTT.

Details on this clone: This CDR3 is also generated by other DNA sequences in the sample. The V call is TRBV9, the J call TRBJ2-1; the match to TRBD2 covers 10 bases. Trimming at V came to 0 bases and at J to 7 bases, leaving 4 bases not matched to a gene. From germline, CDR1 is SGDLS and CDR2 YYNGEE. The CDR3 has 15 residues. The CDR3 sequence: CASSVGLAGANEQFF. DNA of the CDR3: TGTGCCAGCAGCGTAGGTCTAGCGGGAGCTAATGAGCAGTTCTTC.

The chain links TRBV28 to TRBJ1-5, with D possibly being TRBD1 (5 bases). CDR1 MDHEN and CDR2 SYDVKM come from the germline V gene. The CDR3 is 18 amino acids. Trimming left V 5 bases short and J 3 bases short, with 23 bases between. DNA for the CDR3: TGTGCCAGCAGTCTCACCCCCGACCCGACGGGACTCAATCAGCCCCAGCATTTT. It yields the protein CASSLTPDPTGLNQPQHF.

This clone was recorded a few times. The chain recombines TRBV5-1 with TRBJ2-3; maybe TRBD1 (5 bases). CDR3 length: 14 amino acids. Between the trimmed V and J ends, which lost 7 bases and 0 bases, there was a span of 12 bases. Looked up from germline, CDR1 is SGHRS and CDR2 is YFSETQ. CDR3 nucleotides: TGCGCCAGCCAAGGACACTTTAGCACAGATACGCAGTATTTT. Protein sequence: CASQGHFSTDTQYF.

The J gene is TRBJ1-5, the V gene TRBV7-2; 10 bases fit TRBD1. Germline CDR1 SGHTA, CDR2 FQGNSA. The J segment lost 1 base and the V segment lost 7 bases, leaving 13 bases of the junction unmatched. The CDR3 covers 18 residues. CDR3 DNA sequence: TGTGCCAGCACTCCAGGGGGGACAGGGGCGCGGAGCAATCAGCCCCAGCATTTT. This codes for CASTPGGTGARSNQPQHF.

This chain links TRBV4-2 with TRBJ2-1; 10 nucleotides line up with TRBD2. J was trimmed by 2 bases and V by 4 bases; bases with no gene match: 11. Germline CDR1 LGHNA, CDR2 YNFKEQ. This CDR3 comprises 18 residues. The chain's CDR3 is CASSPLSLAGVPYNEQFF. The CDR3 coding sequence is TGTGCCAGCAGCCCCCTCTCGCTAGCGGGAGTCCCCTACAATGAGCAGTTCTTC.

This clone was seen once. V gene TRBV11-2 combines with J gene TRBJ2-1; 12 bases match TRBD2. This CDR3 has 17 residues. CDR1 SGHAT and CDR2 FQNNGV come from the germline V gene. V was clipped by 3 bases and J by 8 bases; unmatched bases: 11. This chain's CDR3 is CASSFYLLAGGPDEQFF. In DNA form, the CDR3 reads TGTGCCAGCAGCTTCTACCTACTAGCGGGGGGACCCGATGAGCAGTTCTTC.

The J gene is TRBJ2-7, the V gene TRBV10-2, with TRBD2 identical over 10 bases. CDR1 is WSHSY, CDR2 SAAADI, per germline. The V and J ends lost 7 bases and 6 bases, in that order; junction bases with no gene match: 21. This CDR3 is 18 amino acids long. CDR3 residues: CASTGPGEGQREGPEQYF. CDR3 DNA: TGCGCCAGCACAGGGCCGGGGGAGGGACAGCGGGAGGGCCCCGAGCAGTACTTC.

The CDR3 loop reads CASSPLAGGAYEQYF. The CDR3 DNA is TGTGCCAGCAGTCCACTAGCGGGAGGAGCCTACGAGCAGTACTTC. The rearrangement joins TRBV6-5 to TRBJ2-7; 12 bases are shared with TRBD2. The CDR3 has 15 amino acids. Germline CDR1 reads MNHEY; CDR2 reads SVGAGI. The V segment lost 5 bases and the J segment 2 bases; nucleotides outside the gene matches: 4.

The CDR3 protein is CASSQDAGDEQYF. For the CDR3, the DNA is TGCGCCAGCAGCCAAGACGCGGGGGACGAGCAGTACTTC. J is TRBJ2-7 and V is TRBV4-3; 7 bases agree with TRBD2. The J segment lost 5 bases and the V segment lost 0 bases, leaving 1 base of the junction unmatched. The CDR3 has 13 residues. The germline gives CDR1 LGHNA, CDR2 YSLEER.

Here the CDR3 reads CASTLQGLAEEQYF. The DNA of the CDR3 is TGTGCCAGCACCCTCCAGGGTTTGGCTGAGGAGCAGTACTTC. This chain joins TRBV7-9 and TRBJ2-7; possible D gene TRBD1, 5 bases. V was shortened by 7 bases and J by 7 bases, with 20 bases between the two germline ends. Per germline, CDR1 SEHNR and CDR2 FQNEAQ (reference sequence). The CDR3 runs 14 residues.

This sequence joins TRBV10-2 and TRBJ2-1; 13 bases are a match to TRBD2. V dropped 7 bases and J dropped 4; count of bases not matched to a gene: 7. Germline V CDR1 and CDR2: WSHSY, SAAADI. CDR3 length: 16 residues. In DNA form, the CDR3 reads TGCGCCAGCACCTCGACTAGCGGGAGGAGTTACAATGAGCAGTTCTTC. Translation: CASTSTSGRSYNEQFF.

CDR3 amino acids: CAWSVGVQETQYF. The CDR3 bases are TGTGCCTGGAGTGTTGGAGTACAAGAGACCCAGTACTTC. The J gene is TRBJ2-5, the V gene TRBV30; D not certain. The germline V gene has CDR1 GTSNPN and CDR2 SVGIG (reference sequence). This CDR3 contains 13 residues. V gave up 0 bases and J gave up 2 bases, with 7 bases separating them. The full variable domain, completed using reference TRBV30 and TRBJ2-5, is SQTIHQWPATLVQPVGSPLSLECTVEGTSNPNLYWYRQAAGRGLQLLFYSVGIGQISSEVPQNLSASRPQDRQFILSSKKLLLSDSGFYLCAWSVGVQETQYFGPGTRLLVL.

The chain uses TRBV7-2 and TRBJ2-5, with D hard to call. The CDR3 extends over 16 amino acids. Trimming took off 0 bases at V and 0 bases at J, with 11 bases between the two ends. The V gene's germline CDR1 is SGHTA and CDR2 FQGNSA. CDR3 nucleotides: TGTGCCAGCAGCTTAGCGAGAGAACGTTACCAAGAGACCCAGTACTTC. This codes for CASSLARERYQETQYF.

The V gene is TRBV10-2, the J gene TRBJ1-2, with 9 bases fitting TRBD1. J lost 8 bases, V lost 7 bases, and 2 bases had no gene match. This CDR3 contains 11 residues. Germline-derived CDR1 and CDR2 are WSHSY and SAAADI. The CDR3 sequence is CASTTGGGYTF. Written as DNA, the CDR3 is TGCGCCAGCACGACAGGGGGAGGCTACACCTTC.

The V gene is TRBV19, the J gene TRBJ1-5; unclear D gene. Trimming removed 1 base at V and 4 bases at J, with 11 bases between. Germline V gene sequence: CDR1 LNHDA, CDR2 SQIVND (reference sequence). CDR3 size: 15 residues. The chain's CDR3 is CASSIGPGRNQPQHF. In DNA, the CDR3 is TGTGCCAGTAGTATAGGCCCGGGGAGGAATCAGCCCCAGCATTTT.

The chain uses TRBV2 and TRBJ2-1, with D perhaps matching TRBD2 (7 bases). The V end was cut by 9 bases, the J end by 6 bases, with 27 bases between. The CDR3 totals 17 residues. Per the germline V gene, CDR1 is SNHLY and CDR2 is FYNNEI. The CDR3 loop reads CASDASRGREPLNEQFF. The CDR3 DNA sequence: TGTGCCAGTGACGCCTCCCGGGGGCGGGAGCCGCTCAATGAGCAGTTCTTC.

This clone was recorded a few times. The chain couples TRBV12-5 to TRBJ2-1; D is possibly TRBD2 (6 bases). V lost 4 bases to trimming and J lost 8 bases, with 15 bases between them. The CDR3 covers 14 residues. The germline V gene has CDR1 LGHNT and CDR2 FRNRAP. CDR3 nucleotides: TGTGCTAGTGGTTCCCTTGCGGGACCGCATGAGCAGTTCTTC. Its translation: CASGSLAGPHEQFF.

The chain employs TRBV28 and TRBJ2-1; 9 bases align to TRBD2. From germline, CDR1 is MDHEN and CDR2 SYDVKM. CDR3 length: 16 residues. J was trimmed by 11 bases and V by 6 bases; bases with no gene match: 17. This CDR3 reads CASRGAPGLAPRQQFF. The CDR3 nucleotides read TGTGCCAGCAGGGGAGCTCCGGGACTAGCCCCCAGGCAGCAGTTCTTC.

This chain uses TRBV29-1 with TRBJ2-5, with a possible D match to TRBD2 (5 bases). This CDR3 contains 13 residues. Germline CDR1 reads SQVTM; CDR2 reads ANQGSEA. V was pared by 2 bases and J by 5 bases, with 12 bases between. CDR3 DNA sequence: TGCAGCGTTGAACGGCTAGCAGGCGAGACCCAGTACTTC. Its protein is CSVERLAGETQYF.

The rearrangement uses TRBV7-9 and TRBJ2-7; D not certain. The germline CDR1 and CDR2 sequences are SEHNR and FQNEAQ (reference sequence). Trimming left V 5 bases short and J 6 bases short, with 29 bases between. The length of the CDR3 is 18 residues. CDR3 sequence (DNA): TGTGCCAGCAGCCCTAAGAGGATAGGCGGCCCTTTCTCGGGCGAGCAGTACTTC. Translating it yields CASSPKRIGGPFSGEQYF. The variable domain in full, with the rest retrieved from reference TRBV7-9 and TRBJ2-7, is DTGVSQNPRHKITKRGQNVTFRCDPISEHNRLYWYRQTLGQGPEFLTYFQNEAQLEKSRLLSDRFSAERPKGSFSTLEIQRTEQGDSAMYLCASSPKRIGGPFSGEQYFGPGTRLTVT.

The chain carries TRBV30 and TRBJ2-1; TRBD2 matches 9 bases. This CDR3 has 14 amino acids. Unmatched junction bases numbered 4, after V lost 4 bases and J lost 3 bases. Germline CDR1 GTSNPN, CDR2 SVGIG (reference sequence). The CDR3 loop reads CAWIAREGYNEQFF. Written as DNA, the CDR3 is TGTGCCTGGATTGCGCGGGAGGGCTACAATGAGCAGTTCTTC. The variable domain in full, with the rest retrieved from reference TRBV30 and TRBJ2-1, is SQTIHQWPATLVQPVGSPLSLECTVEGTSNPNLYWYRQAAGRGLQLLFYSVGIGQISSEVPQNLSASRPQDRQFILSSKKLLLSDSGFYLCAWIAREGYNEQFFGPGTRLTVL.

This chain connects TRBV6-5 to TRBJ2-1; 12 nucleotides match TRBD2. The CDR3 has 14 residues. CDR1 and CDR2 (germline): MNHEY, SVGAGI. The V and J ends lost 5 bases and 6 bases, in that order; junction bases with no gene match: 2. CDR3 bases: TGTGCCAGCAGTCCTAGCGGGAGGGCCAATGAGCAGTTCTTC. It encodes CASSPSGRANEQFF.

This CDR3 reads CASSKQGEAEQYF. CDR3 in DNA: TGTGCCAGCAGCAAACAGGGGGAGGCCGAGCAGTACTTC. The chain uses TRBV21-1 and TRBJ2-7; the table's D gene call, TRBD1, was not cross checked with the DNA. TRBV21-1 is a known pseudogene. The CDR3 consists of 13 residues.

The chain joins TRBV27 to TRBJ1-2, with 7 bases that match TRBD1. In germline, CDR1 is MNHEY, CDR2 SMNVEV (reference sequence). The CDR3 extends over 14 amino acids. Trimming removed 5 bases from V and 2 bases from J; junction bases left unmatched: 5. CDR3 loop: CASSPGQDNYGYTF. CDR3 in DNA: TGTGCCAGCAGTCCAGGACAGGACAACTATGGCTACACCTTC.